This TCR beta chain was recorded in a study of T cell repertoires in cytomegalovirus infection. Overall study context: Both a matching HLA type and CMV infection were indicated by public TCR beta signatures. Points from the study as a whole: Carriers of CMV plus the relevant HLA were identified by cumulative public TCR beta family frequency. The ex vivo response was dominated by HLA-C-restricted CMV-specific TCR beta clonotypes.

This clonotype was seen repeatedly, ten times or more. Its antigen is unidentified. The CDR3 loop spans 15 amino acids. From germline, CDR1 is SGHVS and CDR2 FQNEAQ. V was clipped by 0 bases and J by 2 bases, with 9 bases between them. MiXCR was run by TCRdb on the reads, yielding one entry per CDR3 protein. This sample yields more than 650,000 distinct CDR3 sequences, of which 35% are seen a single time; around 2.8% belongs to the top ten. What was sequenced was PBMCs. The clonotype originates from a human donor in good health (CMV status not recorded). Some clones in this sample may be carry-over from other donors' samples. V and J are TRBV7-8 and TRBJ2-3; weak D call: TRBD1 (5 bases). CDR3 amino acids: CASSLARTNTDTQYF. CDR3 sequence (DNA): TGTGCCAGCAGCTTAGCGAGGACAAACACAGATACGCAGTATTTT.